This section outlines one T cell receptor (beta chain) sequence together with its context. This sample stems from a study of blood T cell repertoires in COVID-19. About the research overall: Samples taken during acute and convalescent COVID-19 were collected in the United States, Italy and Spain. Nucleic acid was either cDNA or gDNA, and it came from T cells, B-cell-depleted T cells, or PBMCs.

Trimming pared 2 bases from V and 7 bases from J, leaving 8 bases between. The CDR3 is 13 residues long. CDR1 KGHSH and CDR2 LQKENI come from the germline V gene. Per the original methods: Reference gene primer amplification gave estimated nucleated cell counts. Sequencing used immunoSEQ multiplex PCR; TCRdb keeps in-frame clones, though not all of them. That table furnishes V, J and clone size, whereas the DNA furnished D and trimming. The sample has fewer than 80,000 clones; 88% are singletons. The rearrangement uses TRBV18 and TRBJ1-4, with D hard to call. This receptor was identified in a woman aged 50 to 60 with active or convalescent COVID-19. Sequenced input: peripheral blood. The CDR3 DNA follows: TGTGCCAGCTCACCAGGGGAGGCTGAAAAACTGTTTTTT. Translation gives CASSPGEAEKLFF.